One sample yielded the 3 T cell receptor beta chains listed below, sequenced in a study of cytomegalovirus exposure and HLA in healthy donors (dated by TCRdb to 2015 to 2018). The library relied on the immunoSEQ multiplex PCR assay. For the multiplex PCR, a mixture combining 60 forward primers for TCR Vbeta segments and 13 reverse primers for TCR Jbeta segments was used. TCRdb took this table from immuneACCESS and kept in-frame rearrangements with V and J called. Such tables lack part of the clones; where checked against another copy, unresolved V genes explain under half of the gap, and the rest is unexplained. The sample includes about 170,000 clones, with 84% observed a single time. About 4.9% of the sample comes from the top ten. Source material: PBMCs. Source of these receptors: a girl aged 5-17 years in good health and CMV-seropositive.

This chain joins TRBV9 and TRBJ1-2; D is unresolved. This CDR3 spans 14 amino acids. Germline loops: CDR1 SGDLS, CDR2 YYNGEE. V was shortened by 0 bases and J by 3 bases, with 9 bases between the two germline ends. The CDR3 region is CASSVAEGDYGYTF. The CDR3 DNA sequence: TGTGCCAGCAGCGTAGCTGAGGGAGACTATGGCTACACCTTC.

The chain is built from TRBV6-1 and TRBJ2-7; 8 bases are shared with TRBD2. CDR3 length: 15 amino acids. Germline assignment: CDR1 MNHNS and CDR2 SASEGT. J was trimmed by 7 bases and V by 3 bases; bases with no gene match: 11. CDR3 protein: CASSDVWGSGEEQYF. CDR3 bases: TGTGCCAGCAGTGATGTCTGGGGTAGCGGGGAGGAGCAGTACTTC.

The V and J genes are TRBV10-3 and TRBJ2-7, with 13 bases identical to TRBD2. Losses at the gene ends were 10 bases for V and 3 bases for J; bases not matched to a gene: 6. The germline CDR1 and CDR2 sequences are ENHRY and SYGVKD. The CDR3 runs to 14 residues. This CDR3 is CATGLAGENYEQYF. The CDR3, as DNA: TGTGCCACCGGACTAGCGGGGGAAAACTACGAGCAGTACTTC.